This entry concerns a single TCR beta chain. This clonotype has just a few counts. Its antigen is currently not known. Qualities for individual bases were not recorded, and no much larger clone is one base off. Library construction relied on RT-PCR. Sequencing was performed on an Illumina HiSeq 2500. TCRdb trimmed the raw reads at Q25, called clones with MiXCR and kept productive beta chains. Every entry covers one CDR3 protein and lists the most common genes and DNA from its rows. This sample gives hundreds of thousands of distinct CDR3 sequences in total; 12% of them show up just once. Roughly 10% of the sample is in the top ten clones. The CDR3 has 15 amino acids, counting the end cysteine and phenylalanine. Only the CDR3 portion is preserved as DNA: 45 bases, with reading frame beginning at the first base. CDR1 and CDR2 are read off the germline V gene as MDHEN and SYDVKM. V is cut by 2 bases and J by 4 bases, and the space between the germline ends is 12 bases.

The source of the sample is a study of response to subunit inactivated influenza vaccine (dated by TCRdb to the late 2010s). For context, the study as a whole: To follow how T cells responded to a trivalent subunit inactivated influenza vaccine, the researchers relied on deep quantitative profiling of the T cell receptor repertoire. The full study reports these points: The authors suggested that each seasonal influenza vaccination may recruit only a limited number of new T cells.

The rearrangement joined TRBV28 to TRBJ2-1; 7 matching bases give a weak D call of TRBD2. Specimen: PBMCs from blood, collected on the day of vaccination. This sequence was found in a man aged 50-59 years who received an inactivated influenza vaccine. Donor details come from another sample of the same person, matched by shared clones. The DNA reads as follows: TGTGCCAGCAGTTTAAGGGGGGGACCATACAATGAGCAGTTCTTC. This gives the protein CASSLRGGPYNEQFF.